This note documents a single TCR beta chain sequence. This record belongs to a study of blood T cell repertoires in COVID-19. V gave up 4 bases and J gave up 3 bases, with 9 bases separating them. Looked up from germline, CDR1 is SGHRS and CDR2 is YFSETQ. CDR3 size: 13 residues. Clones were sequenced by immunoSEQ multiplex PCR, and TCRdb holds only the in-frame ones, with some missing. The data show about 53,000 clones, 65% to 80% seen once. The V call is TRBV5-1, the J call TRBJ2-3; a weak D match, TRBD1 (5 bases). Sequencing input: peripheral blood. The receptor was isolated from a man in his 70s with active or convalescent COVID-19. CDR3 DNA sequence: TGCGCCAGCAGCGCAGGGTCGACAGATACGCAGTATTTT. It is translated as CASSAGSTDTQYF.